Described below is a single T cell receptor (beta chain) sequence and its context. Some clones are missing from TCRdb's copy, which holds only in-frame ones; the method was immunoSEQ multiplex PCR. The repertoire includes approximately 350,000 clones, 67% of them detected once, and approximately 6% sits in the top ten. The sample originates from a study of cytotoxic CD8 clonotypes in ibrutinib-treated CLL. This sequence was found in a human donor with chronic lymphocytic leukemia. Specimen: PBMCs, collected after 36 months of ibrutinib treatment.

The CDR3 bases are TGTGCCATCAGTGTCGCTAGCGGGGCGGGGGGAGAGACCCAGTACTTC. Translation gives CAISVASGAGGETQYF. The chain joins TRBV10-3 to TRBJ2-5; the match to TRBD2 covers 9 bases. CDR3 size: 16 residues. The germline V gene has CDR1 ENHRY and CDR2 SYGVKD. Germline trimming cut 4 bases from V and 4 bases from J; bases unmatched to any gene: 10.